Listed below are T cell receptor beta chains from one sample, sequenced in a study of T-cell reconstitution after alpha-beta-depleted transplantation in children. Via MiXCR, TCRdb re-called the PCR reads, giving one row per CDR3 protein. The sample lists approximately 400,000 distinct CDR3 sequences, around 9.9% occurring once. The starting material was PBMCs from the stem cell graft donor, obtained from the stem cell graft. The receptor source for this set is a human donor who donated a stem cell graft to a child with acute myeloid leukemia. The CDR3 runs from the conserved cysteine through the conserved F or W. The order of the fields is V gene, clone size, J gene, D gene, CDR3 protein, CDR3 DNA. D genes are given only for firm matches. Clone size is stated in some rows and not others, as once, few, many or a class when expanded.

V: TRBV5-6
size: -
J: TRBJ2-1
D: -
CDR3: CASSFYICSAQIPGNEQFF
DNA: -

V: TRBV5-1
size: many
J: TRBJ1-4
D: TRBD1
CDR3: CASSSTRGRDEKLFF
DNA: TGCGCCAGCAGCTCAACCAGGGGGCGGGATGAAAAACTGTTTTTT

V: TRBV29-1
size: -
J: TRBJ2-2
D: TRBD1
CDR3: CSATRGLNAGELFF
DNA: TGCAGCGCGACCAGGGGGCTCAACGCCGGGGAGCTGTTTTTT

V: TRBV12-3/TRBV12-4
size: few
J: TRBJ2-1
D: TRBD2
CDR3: CASRGRSGGAAEQFF
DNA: TGTGCCAGCAGGGGCCGTAGCGGGGGGGCCGCCGAGCAGTTCTTC

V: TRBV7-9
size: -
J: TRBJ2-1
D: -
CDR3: CATPRSGLYNEQFF
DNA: TGTGCCACACCTCGGAGTGGGCTATACAATGAGCAGTTCTTC

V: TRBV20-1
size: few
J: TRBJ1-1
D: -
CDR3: CSARSRDTEAFF
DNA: TGCAGTGCTAGGAGCAGGGACACTGAAGCTTTCTTT

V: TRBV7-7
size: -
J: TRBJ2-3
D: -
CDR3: CASSIGSADTQYF
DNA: TGTGCTAGCAGCATAGGCTCCGCAGATACGCAGTATTTT

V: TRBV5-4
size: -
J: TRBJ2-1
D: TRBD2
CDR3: CASSLVQTSGGNEQFF
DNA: TGTGCCAGCAGCTTGGTTCAGACTAGCGGGGGGAATGAGCAGTTCTTC

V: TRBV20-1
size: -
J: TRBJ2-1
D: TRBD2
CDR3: CSASGTSGTRSYNEQFF
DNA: TGCAGTGCTAGTGGGACTAGCGGCACGCGCTCCTACAATGAGCAGTTCTTC

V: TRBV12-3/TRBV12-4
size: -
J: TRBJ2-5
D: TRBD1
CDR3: CASSTSGTGMRETQYF
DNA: TGTGCCAGCAGTACCTCCGGGACAGGGATGAGAGAGACCCAGTACTTC

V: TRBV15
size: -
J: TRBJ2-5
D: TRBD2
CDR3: CATSRVGSGETQYF
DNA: TGTGCCACCAGCAGAGTTGGTAGCGGGGAGACCCAGTACTTC

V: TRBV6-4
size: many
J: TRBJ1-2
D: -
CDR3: CASSEGGPGYGYTF
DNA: TGTGCCAGCAGTGAGGGGGGACCAGGCTATGGCTACACCTTC

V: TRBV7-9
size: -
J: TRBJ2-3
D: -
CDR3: CASSWGGTHTDTQYF
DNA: TGTGCCAGCAGCTGGGGTGGGACACACACAGATACGCAGTATTTT

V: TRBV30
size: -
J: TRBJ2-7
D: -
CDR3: CAWRGPGRFEQYF
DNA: TGTGCCTGGAGAGGTCCGGGGAGGTTCGAGCAGTACTTC

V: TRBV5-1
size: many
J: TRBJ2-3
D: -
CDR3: CASSLDTTDTQYF
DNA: TGCGCCAGCAGCTTGGATACCACAGATACGCAGTATTTT

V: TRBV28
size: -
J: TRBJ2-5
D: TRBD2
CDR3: CASSPPRGGKETQYF
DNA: TGTGCCAGCAGCCCCCCGCGGGGGGGTAAAGAGACCCAGTACTTC

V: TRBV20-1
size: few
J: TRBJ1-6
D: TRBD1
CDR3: CSARDLAWTGPNSPLHF
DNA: TGCAGTGCTAGAGATTTAGCTTGGACAGGCCCTAATTCACCCCTCCACTTT

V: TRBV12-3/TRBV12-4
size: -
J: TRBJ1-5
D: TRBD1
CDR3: CASSPPTGGRQPQHF
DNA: TGTGCCAGCAGTCCGCCGACAGGGGGCCGGCAGCCCCAGCATTTT

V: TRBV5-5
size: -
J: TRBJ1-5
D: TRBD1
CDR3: CASSLGLQGARDQPQHF
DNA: TGTGCCAGCAGCTTGGGCCTACAGGGGGCCAGGGATCAGCCCCAGCATTTT

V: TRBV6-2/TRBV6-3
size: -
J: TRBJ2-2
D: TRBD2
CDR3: CASSYSGLAGRGELFF
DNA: TGTGCCAGCAGTTACTCCGGCCTAGCGGGACGCGGGGAGCTGTTTTTT

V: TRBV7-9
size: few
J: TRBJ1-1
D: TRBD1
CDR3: CASSLGRGRGSNTEAFF
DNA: TGTGCCAGCAGCTTAGGTAGGGGCAGGGGGTCGAACACTGAAGCTTTCTTT

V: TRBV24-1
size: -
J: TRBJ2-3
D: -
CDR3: CATSDPSTDTQYF
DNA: TGTGCCACCAGTGACCCGAGCACAGATACGCAGTATTTT

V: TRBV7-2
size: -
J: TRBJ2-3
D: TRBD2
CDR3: CASIYQTSGRDTQYF
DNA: TGTGCCAGCATCTATCAGACTAGCGGGAGAGATACGCAGTATTTT

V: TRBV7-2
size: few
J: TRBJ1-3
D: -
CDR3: CASSTGTTGNTIYF
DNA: TGTGCCAGCAGCACAGGGACGACTGGAAACACCATATATTTT

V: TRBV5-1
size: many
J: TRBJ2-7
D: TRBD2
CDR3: CASSLSLAGGGEQYF
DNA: TGCGCCAGCAGCTTGAGTCTAGCGGGCGGCGGTGAGCAGTACTTC

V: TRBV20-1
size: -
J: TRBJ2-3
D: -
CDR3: CSARDPGVGTDTQYF
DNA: TGCAGTGCTAGAGATCCGGGAGTCGGCACAGATACGCAGTATTTT

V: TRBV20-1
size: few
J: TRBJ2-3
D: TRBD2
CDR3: CSVTGGGRKADTQYF
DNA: TGCAGTGTCACCGGGGGGGGTAGGAAGGCAGATACGCAGTATTTT

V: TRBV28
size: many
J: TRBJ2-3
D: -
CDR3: CASTTGSTDTQYF
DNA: TGTGCCAGCACAACAGGGAGCACAGATACGCAGTATTTT

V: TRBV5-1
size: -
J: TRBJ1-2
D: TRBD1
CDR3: CASGTEPSYGYTF
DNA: TGCGCCAGCGGGACAGAACCCTCCTATGGCTACACCTTC

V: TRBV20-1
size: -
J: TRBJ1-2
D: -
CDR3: CSARASYGYTF
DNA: TGCAGTGCTAGAGCCTCCTATGGCTACACCTTC

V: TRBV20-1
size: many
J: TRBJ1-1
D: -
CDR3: CSARDSGRNTEAFF
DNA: TGCAGTGCTAGAGATTCGGGCAGGAACACTGAAGCTTTCTTT

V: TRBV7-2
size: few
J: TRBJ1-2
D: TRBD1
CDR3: CASSSDRHYGYTF
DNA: TGTGCCAGCAGCTCGGACAGGCACTATGGCTACACCTTC

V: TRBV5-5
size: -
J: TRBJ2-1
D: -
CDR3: CASSLVAGAFNEQFF
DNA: TGTGCCAGCAGCTTAGTGGCGGGGGCCTTCAATGAGCAGTTCTTC

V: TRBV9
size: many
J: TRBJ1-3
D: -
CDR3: CASSRGDGNTIYF
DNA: TGTGCCAGCAGTCGGGGGGACGGAAACACCATATATTTT

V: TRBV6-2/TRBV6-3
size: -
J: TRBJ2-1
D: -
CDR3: CASTDASLGNEQFF
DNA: TGTGCCAGCACCGACGCGTCTCTTGGCAATGAGCAGTTCTTC

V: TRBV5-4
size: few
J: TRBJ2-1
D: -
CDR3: CASNLADSYNEQFF
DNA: TGTGCCAGCAACTTAGCGGACTCCTACAATGAGCAGTTCTTC

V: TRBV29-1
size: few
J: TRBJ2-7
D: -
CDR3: CSVELSYEQYF
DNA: TGCAGCGTTGAGCTCTCCTACGAGCAGTACTTC

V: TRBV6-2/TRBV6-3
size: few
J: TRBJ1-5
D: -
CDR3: CASSYSGEGNQPQHF
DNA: TGTGCCAGCAGTTACTCCGGGGAGGGCAATCAGCCCCAGCATTTT

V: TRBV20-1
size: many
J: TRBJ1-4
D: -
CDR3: CSASEQPNEKLFF
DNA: TGCAGTGCTAGTGAACAGCCCAATGAAAAACTGTTTTTT

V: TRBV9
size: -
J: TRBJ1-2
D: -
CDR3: CASSAARGVGYGYTF
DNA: TGTGCCAGCAGCGCCGCCCGGGGGGTGGGCTATGGCTACACCTTC